What follows describes a single T cell receptor (beta chain). Its target is unknown. The data were produced by immunoSEQ multiplex PCR, yet TCRdb's version contains in-frame clones alone and is incomplete. The repertoire holds roughly 42,000 clones, with over 50% as singletons. The sample originates from a study of cytotoxic CD8 clonotypes in ibrutinib-treated CLL. Broader study findings: Clonality correlated strongly with circulating CD8+ T cells and exceeded age-matched healthy donors at baseline.

The CDR3 is 14 amino acids. The germline gives CDR1 MNHEY, CDR2 SVGAGI. Trimming took off 6 bases at V and 3 bases at J, with 15 bases between the two ends. The material sequenced was PBMCs, taken after 24 months of ibrutinib treatment. The receptor was isolated from a human donor with chronic lymphocytic leukemia. The V call is TRBV6-5, the J call TRBJ2-7; perhaps TRBD2 as D (5 bases). In nucleotides, the CDR3 is TGTGCCAGCAGCCGACCGGTGGCGGGCTACGAGCAGTACTTC. Encoded protein: CASSRPVAGYEQYF.